Listed here are 19 T cell receptor beta chains from one sample, sequenced in a study of cytomegalovirus exposure and HLA in healthy donors. Primers for the PCR totalled 60 Vbeta and 13 Jbeta. Using immunoSEQ multiplex PCR, the repertoire was profiled, and TCRdb retains in-frame clones only, with some absent. The sample consists of 150,000 or so clones, about four fifths of them appearing once. The material sequenced was PBMCs. The receptors stem from a man younger than 30 in good health and CMV-seropositive.

The V gene is TRBV6-5, the J gene TRBJ1-5; no clear D gene. Trimming shortened V by 6 bases and J by 2 bases, and 8 bases separated the two germline ends. The germline V gene encodes CDR1 MNHEY and CDR2 SVGAGI. The CDR3 spans 13 residues. CDR3 DNA: TGTGCCAGCAGGCCAGGCCGCAATCAGCCCCAGCATTTT. This sequence encodes CASRPGRNQPQHF.

The J gene is TRBJ1-1, the V gene TRBV10-3; TRBD1 matches 7 bases. With V trimmed by 8 bases and J by 4 bases, 4 bases remained unmatched. CDR1 ENHRY and CDR2 SYGVKD come from the germline V gene. This CDR3 is built from 12 residues. The DNA for the CDR3 is TGTGCCATCCGGACAGGCGCCACTGAAGCTTTCTTT. This gives the protein CAIRTGATEAFF.

The chain joins TRBV5-6 to TRBJ2-4, with TRBD2 as a possible D gene (6 bases). The CDR3 consists of 16 residues. The germline V gene encodes CDR1 SGHDT and CDR2 YYEEEE. Trimming removed 4 bases from V and 0 bases from J, with 14 bases in between. The CDR3 here is CASSGGRNLAKNIQYF. The CDR3 nucleotides read TGTGCCAGCAGCGGGGGGAGAAACCTAGCCAAAAACATTCAGTACTTC.

This sequence joins TRBV4-2 and TRBJ2-7; 9 bases fit TRBD1. After removal of 1 base from V and 4 bases from J, the junction contained 11 bases not matched to a gene. The CDR3 runs to 17 residues. CDR1 and CDR2 from the germline V gene are LGHNA and YNFKEQ. CDR3 sequence reads: CASSQAPGQGNQYEQYF. In DNA, the CDR3 is TGTGCCAGCAGCCAAGCCCCCGGACAGGGGAATCAGTACGAGCAGTACTTC.

About this clone: This CDR3 is also generated by other DNA sequences in the sample. The chain joins TRBV6-4 to TRBJ2-3; 8 positions agree with TRBD1. Looked up from germline, CDR1 is MRHNA and CDR2 is SNTAGT. J lost 6 bases, V lost 2 bases, and 4 bases had no gene match. The CDR3 runs 14 residues. CDR3 in amino acids: CASSDGQGADTQYF. Written as DNA, the CDR3 is TGTGCCAGCAGTGACGGACAGGGAGCCGATACGCAGTATTTT.

In its sample, this clone was seen a few times. The V gene is TRBV18, the J gene TRBJ1-4; D possibly corresponds to TRBD1 (6 bases). The CDR3 sequence is 18 residues long. V dropped 4 bases and J dropped 0 bases, with 18 bases sitting between them. Germline V gene lookup returns CDR1 KGHSH and CDR2 LQKENI. CDR3 sequence reads: CASSLSTGSEATNEKLFF. The CDR3, as DNA: TGTGCCAGCTCACTATCTACAGGGTCGGAAGCAACTAATGAAAAACTGTTTTTT.

The DNA for the CDR3 is TGTGCCAGCAGCCCTCCGGGATTATATGGCTACACCTTC. It yields the protein CASSPPGLYGYTF. The J gene is TRBJ1-2, the V gene TRBV14; D is unclear. Germline V gene lookup returns CDR1 SGHDN and CDR2 FVKESK. The CDR3 extends over 13 amino acids. V was shortened by 4 bases and J by 5 bases, with 11 bases between the two germline ends.

This sequence joins TRBV7-9 and TRBJ2-7; TRBD2 is a possible D gene (6 bases). This CDR3 has 13 residues. Trimming left V 1 base short and J 5 bases short, with 9 bases between. In germline, CDR1 is SEHNR, CDR2 FQNEAQ (reference sequence). CDR3 sequence: CASSLVGGNEQYF. CDR3 nucleotides: TGTGCCAGCAGCTTAGTAGGCGGGAACGAGCAGTACTTC.

The gene calls are TRBV6-5 and TRBJ1-6, with 7 nucleotides matching TRBD1. CDR3 length equals 16 residues. Germline trimming cut 2 bases from V and 4 bases from J; bases unmatched to any gene: 5. Germline CDR1 reads MNHEY; CDR2 reads SVGAGI. Written as DNA, the CDR3 is TGTGCCAGCAGTTACGGCCGACAGGGTTATAATTCACCCCTCCACTTT. Amino acids: CASSYGRQGYNSPLHF.

In DNA form, the CDR3 reads TGCGCCAGCAGCCAAGATATACTAGCGGCCGAATACAATGAGCAGTTCTTC. Its protein is CASSQDILAAEYNEQFF. The chain has TRBV4-1 and TRBJ2-1; 8 bases agree with TRBD2. The trim removed 0 bases at V and 4 bases at J, leaving 8 bases unmatched. Germline loops: CDR1 MGHRA, CDR2 YSYEKL. The CDR3 has 17 residues.

This clone was counted a few times. V usage is TRBV19 and J usage is TRBJ1-1; no clear D. The CDR3 covers 13 residues. Germline V lookup: CDR1 LNHDA, CDR2 SQIVND (reference sequence). V shed 6 bases and J shed 5 bases, with 13 bases lying between them. The CDR3 loop is CASSLPGLTEAFF. The CDR3 bases are TGTGCCAGTAGCCTTCCGGGGTTAACTGAAGCTTTCTTT.

DNA of the CDR3: TGTGCCAGCTCCGCCAGGTGGGAGGGCGCAGATACGCAGTATTTT. Protein: CASSARWEGADTQYF. J is TRBJ2-3 and V is TRBV18; TRBD2 matches 7 bases. V shed 6 bases and J 4 bases; nucleotides not matched to a gene: 10. This CDR3 has 15 amino acids. In germline, CDR1 is KGHSH, CDR2 LQKENI.

The chain employs TRBV5-1 and TRBJ2-2; 14 nucleotides line up with TRBD2. V was pared by 3 bases and J by 6 bases, with 7 bases of the junction left unmatched. The CDR3 is 17 residues long. Germline V gene data show CDR1 as SGHRS and CDR2 as YFSETQ. The CDR3 bases are TGCGCCAGCAGCTGGGGACTAGCGGGAGAAAAGGCCGGGGAGCTGTTTTTT. Protein sequence: CASSWGLAGEKAGELFF.

The chain links TRBV4-1 to TRBJ2-3; D gene uncertain. The CDR3 has 18 amino acids. CDR1 MGHRA and CDR2 YSYEKL come from the germline V gene. The germline V and J ends were trimmed by 1 base and 2 bases, with 19 bases remaining between them. CDR3 nucleotide sequence: TGCGCCAGCAGCCAAGCAGGCAGGCGATCCACTGTCACAGATACGCAGTATTTT. Protein sequence: CASSQAGRRSTVTDTQYF.

Only one count was recorded for this clone. The J gene is TRBJ2-7, the V gene TRBV28, with D perhaps matching TRBD2 (6 bases). Trimming left V 9 bases short and J 2 bases short, with 14 bases between. The CDR3 totals 13 residues. CDR1 and CDR2 (germline): MDHEN, SYDVKM. CDR3 amino acids: CASTSGLTYEQYF. DNA for the CDR3: TGTGCCAGTACCTCGGGACTTACCTACGAGCAGTACTTC.

The rearrangement joins TRBV5-5 to TRBJ1-1; D is possibly TRBD1 (6 bases). Germline V lookup: CDR1 SGHKS, CDR2 YYEKEE (reference sequence). The V and J ends lost 6 bases and 4 bases respectively, with 16 bases between them. The CDR3 extends over 14 amino acids. The CDR3 reads CASTIEGRGTEAFF. The CDR3 DNA sequence: TGTGCCAGCACAATCGAGGGCAGGGGCACTGAAGCTTTCTTT.

The gene calls are TRBV11-2 and TRBJ2-1; TRBD2 matches 12 bases. Germline CDR1 and CDR2: SGHAT and FQNNGV. The V gene end was trimmed by 5 bases and the J gene end by 7 bases; junction bases not matched to a gene: 6. This CDR3 has 15 amino acids. CDR3 coding DNA: TGTGCCAGCAGCCAACTAGCGGGAGGTGGGAATGAGCAGTTCTTC. Its translation is CASSQLAGGGNEQFF.

The chain links TRBV28 to TRBJ2-3; 12 bases match TRBD2. After removal of 5 bases from V and 3 bases from J, the junction contained 3 bases not matched to a gene. The CDR3 is 15 residues long. Germline V CDR1 and CDR2: MDHEN, SYDVKM. CDR3 DNA sequence: TGTGCCAGCAGTGTCGGGACTAGCGGGACAGATACGCAGTATTTT. It yields the protein CASSVGTSGTDTQYF. Filled out from reference TRBV28 and TRBJ2-3, the complete variable domain reads DVKVTQSSRYLVKRTGEKVFLECVQDMDHENMFWYRQDPGLGLRLIYFSYDVKMKEKGDIPEGYSVSREKKERFSLILESASTNQTSMYLCASSVGTSGTDTQYFGPGTRLTVL.

The V gene is TRBV18, the J gene TRBJ1-2, with a tentative D call TRBD1 (6 bases). The CDR3 consists of 14 residues. Trimming removed 6 bases at V and 7 bases at J, with 18 bases between. From germline, CDR1 is KGHSH and CDR2 LQKENI. The CDR3 region is CASSPGGAKGGYTF. Written as DNA, the CDR3 is TGTGCCAGCTCCCCTGGGGGGGCGAAGGGTGGCTACACCTTC.